Below are 18 T cell receptor beta chains sequenced from a single sample in a study of graft-versus-host responses after intestinal transplantation. Some clones are missing from TCRdb's copy, which holds only in-frame ones; the method was immunoSEQ multiplex PCR. The sample holds over 75,000 clones, 88% seen once. Their target antigens are unknown. The sample in question was unstimulated CD4+ T cells sorted from spleen or lymph node cells, obtained before transplant. These receptors originate from a human donor who was the organ donor for an intestinal transplant.

The chain recombines TRBV30 with TRBJ1-2, with 11 nucleotides matching TRBD1. Losses at the gene ends were 3 bases for V and 4 bases for J; bases not matched to a gene: 7. Germline assignment: CDR1 GTSNPN and CDR2 SVGIG (reference sequence). The CDR3 covers 15 residues. The CDR3 region is CAWRAGTGGFYGYTF. In nucleotides, the CDR3 is TGTGCCTGGAGGGCCGGGACAGGGGGATTCTATGGCTACACCTTC. The whole variable domain, remainder taken from reference TRBV30 and TRBJ1-2, is SQTIHQWPATLVQPVGSPLSLECTVEGTSNPNLYWYRQAAGRGLQLLFYSVGIGQISSEVPQNLSASRPQDRQFILSSKKLLLSDSGFYLCAWRAGTGGFYGYTFGSGTRLTVV.

The chain employs TRBV27 and TRBJ2-7; 8 bases map to TRBD2. CDR1 and CDR2 from the germline V gene are MNHEY and SMNVEV (reference sequence). CDR3 length: 14 residues. V shed 8 bases and J 2 bases; nucleotides not matched to a gene: 8. Written as DNA, the CDR3 is TGTGCCAGCCACGGGGGGGCGGGGGCCTACGAGCAGTACTTC. It codes for CASHGGAGAYEQYF.

The V and J genes are TRBV7-3 and TRBJ2-3, with D perhaps matching TRBD1 (5 bases). The CDR3 covers 14 residues. Trimming cost V 5 bases and J 3 bases, with 12 bases left between them. Germline V gene data show CDR1 as SGHTA and CDR2 as FQGTGA. Here the CDR3 DNA reads TGTGCCAGCAGCCGGACAAGGGCGACAGATACGCAGTATTTT. Residues: CASSRTRATDTQYF.

The chain carries TRBV6-5 and TRBJ1-2, with TRBD1 matching over 7 bases. J was trimmed by 5 bases and V by 0 bases; bases with no gene match: 9. The CDR3 totals 16 residues. The germline gives CDR1 MNHEY, CDR2 SVGAGI. The CDR3 DNA reads TGTGCCAGCAGTTACTCGAAGGACAGGTCAACGTATGGCTACACCTTC. Translation gives CASSYSKDRSTYGYTF.

The V and J genes are TRBV5-1 and TRBJ2-7, with 7 positions matching TRBD1. The CDR3 loop spans 12 amino acids. Trimming at V came to 8 bases and at J to 6 bases, leaving 8 bases not matched to a gene. CDR1 and CDR2 from the germline V gene are SGHRS and YFSETQ. Written as DNA, the CDR3 is TGCGCCAGTAAGACACAGGGGAGCGAGCAGTACTTC. Translated: CASKTQGSEQYF. Full variable domain (rest looked up from reference TRBV5-1 and TRBJ2-7): KAGVTQTPRYLIKTRGQQVTLSCSPISGHRSVSWYQQTPGQGLQFLFEYFSETQRNKGNFPGRFSGRQFSNSRSEMNVSTLELGDSALYLCASKTQGSEQYFGPGTRLTVT.

The chain is built from TRBV4-3 and TRBJ2-7; perhaps TRBD1 as D (5 bases). This CDR3 contains 15 residues. Trimming stripped 5 bases from V and 0 bases from J, with 14 bases between. CDR1 LGHNA and CDR2 YSLEER come from the germline V gene. The CDR3 here is CASSYSQAPSYEQYF. CDR3 bases: TGCGCCAGCAGCTATTCACAGGCGCCCTCCTACGAGCAGTACTTC.

This clone was seen a few times. CDR3 bases: TGTGCCAGCAGCGCAGGAAGAGGGGAGACCCAGTACTTC. Its protein product is CASSAGRGETQYF. The chain is built from TRBV4-2 and TRBJ2-5, with D possibly matching TRBD2 (5 bases). Trimming left V 5 bases short and J 5 bases short, with 12 bases between. The CDR3 totals 13 residues. The germline gives CDR1 LGHNA, CDR2 YNFKEQ.

The V and J genes are TRBV6-5 and TRBJ2-2; a possible D gene is TRBD2 (6 bases). V shed 6 bases and J shed 0 bases, with 11 bases lying between them. The CDR3 has 15 residues. Germline lookup yields CDR1 MNHEY and CDR2 SVGAGI. CDR3 sequence: CASRLPGANTGELFF. CDR3 DNA: TGTGCCAGCAGATTACCGGGGGCGAACACCGGGGAGCTGTTTTTT.

The gene calls are TRBV6-1 and TRBJ2-7; perhaps TRBD2 as D (7 bases). CDR3 length: 14 residues. CDR1 and CDR2 from the germline V gene are MNHNS and SASEGT. V lost 10 bases and J 4 bases, leaving 20 bases between the germline ends. Here the CDR3 reads CATVGGLTRYEQYF. DNA for the CDR3: TGTGCCACCGTGGGGGGGCTAACCCGATACGAGCAGTACTTC.

The chain joins TRBV19 to TRBJ1-2, with a weak D call TRBD1 (6 bases). The germline gives CDR1 LNHDA, CDR2 SQIVND (reference sequence). Trimming left V 8 bases short and J 8 bases short, with 21 bases between. The CDR3 runs to 14 residues. The CDR3 spells CASHRDGTYVGYTF. The CDR3 nucleotides are TGTGCCAGTCACAGGGACGGGACCTATGTGGGCTACACCTTC. Together with reference TRBV19 and TRBJ1-2, the CDR3 gives the full variable domain: DGGITQSPKYLFRKEGQNVTLSCEQNLNHDAMYWYRQDPGQGLRLIYYSQIVNDFQKGDIAEGYSVSREKKESFPLTVTSAQKNPTAFYLCASHRDGTYVGYTFGSGTRLTVV.

This chain links TRBV6-4 with TRBJ2-7, with D tentatively TRBD2 (5 bases). This CDR3 is built from 10 residues. Germline lookup yields CDR1 MRHNA and CDR2 SNTAGT. V was clipped by 11 bases and J by 9 bases, with 14 bases between them. The DNA of the CDR3 is TGTGCCGGAAATAGCGCTGTGCAGTACTTC. It specifies CAGNSAVQYF.

The rearrangement joins TRBV18 to TRBJ2-5; weak D call: TRBD1 (5 bases). With 2 bases removed from V and 5 bases from J, the gap between germline ends came to 15 bases. Germline V gene sequence: CDR1 KGHSH, CDR2 LQKENI. The CDR3 contains 15 residues. The DNA of the CDR3 is TGTGCCAGCTCACCAAGAGTTCCAGGGTATGAGACCCAGTACTTC. Its protein product is CASSPRVPGYETQYF.

The rearrangement links TRBV30 to TRBJ1-2; tentatively, D is TRBD1 (6 bases). Trimming took off 0 bases at V and 8 bases at J, with 19 bases between the two ends. The CDR3 sequence is 15 residues long. Germline V CDR1 and CDR2: GTSNPN, SVGIG (reference sequence). CDR3 loop: CAWSVPGTYSGGYTF. The CDR3 bases are TGTGCCTGGAGTGTACCCGGGACATATTCTGGGGGCTACACCTTC.

In this sample, this clone turned up once. The CDR3 sequence: CASVPGISTGELFF. The CDR3, as DNA: TGTGCCAGCGTTCCGGGTATCAGTACCGGGGAGCTGTTTTTT. The chain combines TRBV7-9 with TRBJ2-2; D not resolved. V lost 8 bases and J lost 5, with 15 bases in between. CDR1 and CDR2 from the germline V gene are SEHNR and FQNEAQ (reference sequence). The CDR3 spans 14 residues.

The gene calls are TRBV5-6 and TRBJ2-5; D gene unclear. V dropped 2 bases and J dropped 5 bases, with 13 bases sitting between them. The germline V gene has CDR1 SGHDT and CDR2 YYEEEE. The CDR3 runs to 14 residues. CDR3 in DNA: TGTGCCAGCAGCTTTCTGGTCGGTCCGGAGACCCAGTACTTC. Protein sequence: CASSFLVGPETQYF.

In its sample, this clone was seen a few times. This chain uses TRBV6-6 with TRBJ2-7; D is perhaps TRBD1 (5 bases). The CDR3 covers 14 residues. V lost 0 bases and J lost 3, with 9 bases in between. In germline, CDR1 is MNHNY, CDR2 SVGAGI (reference sequence). The CDR3 is CASSYSLQGYEQYF. The CDR3 nucleotides read TGTGCCAGCAGTTACTCGCTCCAGGGCTACGAGCAGTACTTC.

The count of this clone is one. This chain uses TRBV7-2 with TRBJ2-3; 7 bases align to TRBD2. Losses at the gene ends were 0 bases for V and 4 bases for J; bases not matched to a gene: 4. The germline V gene has CDR1 SGHTA and CDR2 FQGNSA. The CDR3 consists of 15 residues. CDR3 DNA sequence: TGTGCCAGCAGCTTAGCCGGGCGGGAGCCAGATACGCAGTATTTT. Translating it yields CASSLAGREPDTQYF.

This clone showed up just once. V is TRBV6-6 and J is TRBJ1-1; no definite D call. The germline CDR1 and CDR2 sequences are MNHNY and SVGAGI (reference sequence). This CDR3 region has 13 residues. V was clipped by 7 bases and J by 5 bases, with 14 bases between them. In DNA form, the CDR3 reads TGTGCCAGCACCGACTTTTTATTAACTGAAGCTTTCTTT. Its protein product is CASTDFLLTEAFF.